What follows are 27 T cell receptor beta chains derived from one specimen sequenced in a study of T cells after yellow fever vaccination. TCRdb reprocessed the 5' RACE reads with MiXCR, giving one entry per CDR3 protein. The repertoire holds some 420,000 distinct CDR3 sequences, with about 19% as singletons. Sequenced material: PBMCs, taken before the yellow fever booster vaccination. Receptors originate from a man aged 18-30 years who received the YFV17D yellow fever vaccine.

This clonotype showed up just a few times. The V gene is TRBV5-1, the J gene TRBJ1-5; D gene unclear. Germline lookup yields CDR1 SGHRS and CDR2 YFSETQ. The CDR3 has 14 amino acids. V lost 0 bases, J lost 7 bases, and 11 bases lay in between. CDR3 amino acids: CASSLGGPRQPQHF. CDR3 DNA sequence: TGCGCCAGCAGCTTGGGAGGGCCGAGGCAGCCCCAGCATTTT.

CDR3 protein: CASSRDREGHEQYF. DNA of the CDR3: TGCGCCAGCAGCCGGGACAGGGAAGGGCACGAGCAGTACTTC. This chain uses TRBV5-1 with TRBJ2-7, with 9 bases lining up with TRBD1. The CDR3 consists of 14 residues. With 4 bases clipped from V and 5 bases from J, the junction kept 7 bases outside the gene matches. Germline V CDR1 and CDR2: SGHRS, YFSETQ.

The V gene is TRBV19, the J gene TRBJ1-2; unclear D gene. With 6 bases removed from V and 8 bases from J, the gap between germline ends came to 13 bases. This CDR3 has 12 residues. Germline V lookup: CDR1 LNHDA, CDR2 SQIVND (reference sequence). In DNA, the CDR3 is TGTGCCAGTAGAACTACAGCGGGAGGCTACACCTTC. It encodes CASRTTAGGYTF.

This sequence joins TRBV6-5 and TRBJ1-2; tentatively, D is TRBD1 (5 bases). V gave up 0 bases and J gave up 5 bases, with 22 bases separating them. The CDR3 has 18 residues. Germline assignment: CDR1 MNHEY and CDR2 SVGAGI. For the CDR3, the DNA is TGTGCCAGCAGTTACTCGAGGGAGGGGCTACCAATCGCGTATGGCTACACCTTC. The encoded protein is CASSYSREGLPIAYGYTF.

This clonotype was observed a few times. The chain recombines TRBV5-1 with TRBJ2-5, with D maybe TRBD2 (5 bases). CDR1 is SGHRS, CDR2 YFSETQ, per germline. Trimming shortened V by 1 base and J by 1 base, and 8 bases separated the two germline ends. The CDR3 covers 14 residues. The CDR3 is CASSLSGIQETQYF. As DNA, the CDR3 is TGCGCCAGCAGCTTGTCGGGGATCCAAGAGACCCAGTACTTC. Variable domain in full (rest from reference TRBV5-1 and TRBJ2-5): KAGVTQTPRYLIKTRGQQVTLSCSPISGHRSVSWYQQTPGQGLQFLFEYFSETQRNKGNFPGRFSGRQFSNSRSEMNVSTLELGDSALYLCASSLSGIQETQYFGPGTRLLVL.

This chain connects TRBV28 to TRBJ2-5; 9 nucleotides agree with TRBD1. V lost 3 bases, J lost 3 bases, and 11 bases stayed unmatched. Germline assignment: CDR1 MDHEN and CDR2 SYDVKM. The CDR3 runs 17 residues. CDR3 bases: TGTGCCAGCAGTTTGGGGTTGGGACAGGGAGGAGAAGAGACCCAGTACTTC. Translation gives CASSLGLGQGGEETQYF.

The chain carries TRBV2 and TRBJ2-5; the match to TRBD1 covers 7 bases. V shed 8 bases and J 1 base; nucleotides not matched to a gene: 4. The CDR3 has 13 residues. Germline-derived CDR1 and CDR2 are SNHLY and FYNNEI. CDR3 region: CASHRDSQETQYF. The DNA of the CDR3 is TGTGCCAGCCATAGGGACAGCCAAGAGACCCAGTACTTC.

This clonotype has only a few counts. The chain is built from TRBV20-1 and TRBJ2-7, with D possibly being TRBD1 (5 bases). V was shortened by 0 bases and J by 1 base, with 13 bases between the two germline ends. This CDR3 comprises 15 residues. CDR1 and CDR2 (germline): DFQATT, SNEGSKA (reference sequence). As DNA, the CDR3 is TGCAGTGCTAGAGATCAATTGACAGTGTCCTACGAGCAGTACTTC. This gives the protein CSARDQLTVSYEQYF.

This clonotype has more than one count but fewer than ten. The chain carries TRBV2 and TRBJ1-6; weak D call: TRBD1 (6 bases). There are 12 residues in the CDR3. Trimming took off 8 bases at V and 8 bases at J, with 10 bases between the two ends. Germline V gives CDR1 SNHLY, CDR2 FYNNEI. The CDR3 region is CASLQGYSPLHF. The CDR3 DNA follows: TGTGCCAGCCTGCAGGGGTATTCACCCCTCCACTTT.

This chain joins TRBV29-1 and TRBJ1-2; 8 bases agree with TRBD1. Germline assignment: CDR1 SQVTM and CDR2 ANQGSEA. The CDR3 is made up of 13 amino acids. With 1 base clipped from V and 8 bases from J, the junction kept 6 bases outside the gene matches. The CDR3 bases are TGCAGCGTTGAAGTTACAGGGGGAGTCGGCTACACCTTC. Translating it yields CSVEVTGGVGYTF.

This sequence joins TRBV19 and TRBJ1-2; TRBD1 agrees at 8 bases. Germline V gene data show CDR1 as LNHDA and CDR2 as SQIVND (reference sequence). With 3 bases clipped from V and 1 base from J, the junction kept 10 bases outside the gene matches. This CDR3 region has 17 residues. Here the CDR3 reads CASSIVFVDRDNYGYTF. CDR3 bases: TGTGCCAGTAGTATCGTGTTCGTGGACAGGGATAACTATGGCTACACCTTC.

This chain joins TRBV18 and TRBJ2-3, with no clear D. Germline lookup yields CDR1 KGHSH and CDR2 LQKENI. The V end was cut by 5 bases, the J end by 3 bases, with 15 bases between. The CDR3 spans 15 residues. The CDR3 bases are TGTGCCAGCTCATTTCGGACCGAAGGGACAGATACGCAGTATTTT. As protein: CASSFRTEGTDTQYF.

This clonotype was observed a few times. The CDR3 loop is CASSLGPGGRGGYTF. The CDR3 nucleotides are TGTGCCAGCAGTTTAGGACCGGGGGGCCGGGGTGGCTACACCTTC. The chain recombines TRBV12-3 or TRBV12-4 with TRBJ1-2, with D tentatively TRBD1 (6 bases). CDR3 length: 15 residues. V lost 1 base to trimming and J lost 7 bases, with 16 bases between them.

In this sample, this clonotype turned up a few times. The chain recombines TRBV6-5 with TRBJ1-4; D unclear. From germline, CDR1 is MNHEY and CDR2 SVGAGI. V lost 10 bases, J lost 5 bases, and 8 bases lay in between. This CDR3 region has 11 residues. This CDR3 is CATKRNEKLFF. The CDR3 bases are TGTGCCACGAAACGAAATGAAAAACTGTTTTTT.

This clonotype has just a few counts. The V gene is TRBV2, the J gene TRBJ2-7; the D is unclear. Germline V lookup: CDR1 SNHLY, CDR2 FYNNEI. Between the trimmed V and J ends, which lost 9 bases and 4 bases, there was a span of 16 bases. The CDR3 is 13 residues long. CDR3 bases: TGTGCCAGTACCGCAGGAGAATTATACGAGCAGTACGTC. Translating gives CASTAGELYEQYV.

This chain connects TRBV9 to TRBJ2-2; the D is unclear. CDR1 is SGDLS and CDR2 is YYNGEE in the germline V gene. V was shortened by 0 bases and J by 8 bases, with 8 bases between the two germline ends. This CDR3 is built from 13 residues. CDR3 bases: TGTGCCAGCAGCGTAGCCGTGCCAGGGGAGCTGTTTTTT. Encoded protein: CASSVAVPGELFF.

About this clonotype: Sequence at one end of the junction differs from germline and may be a read error. The chain is built from TRBV10-3 and TRBJ1-5; 10 positions match TRBD1. The CDR3 loop spans 15 amino acids. Per the germline V gene, CDR1 is ENHRY and CDR2 is SYGVKD. The CDR3 spells CATSPRTGGNQPQHF. DNA for the CDR3: TGTGCCACCAGTCCGAGGACAGGGGGTAATCAGCCCCAGCATTTT.

V usage is TRBV2 and J usage is TRBJ1-2; perhaps TRBD1 as D (6 bases). The length of the CDR3 is 14 residues. The germline V gene encodes CDR1 SNHLY and CDR2 FYNNEI. The CDR3 is CAPKGVSLGGGYTF. CDR3 coding DNA: TGTGCTCCCAAGGGGGTATCTCTGGGTGGTGGCTACACCTTC.

In its sample, this clonotype was seen a few times. The rearrangement links TRBV13 to TRBJ2-3; 11 positions agree with TRBD2. Germline V lookup: CDR1 PRHDT, CDR2 FYEKMQ (reference sequence). CDR3 length equals 16 residues. The ends lost 5 bases at V and 2 bases at J; junction bases unmatched: 6. CDR3 amino acids: CASSPLLAGVTDTQYF. The CDR3 bases are TGTGCCAGCAGCCCCCTACTAGCGGGGGTCACAGATACGCAGTATTTT.

This clonotype was seen a few times. The V gene is TRBV24-1, the J gene TRBJ2-3; 9 bases align to TRBD2. Germline V gives CDR1 KGHDR, CDR2 SFDVKD. The ends lost 3 bases at V and 3 bases at J; junction bases unmatched: 6. The CDR3 contains 16 residues. The CDR3 nucleotides are TGTGCCACCAGTGATCACTCTAGCGGGGCGACAGATACGCAGTATTTT. Amino acids: CATSDHSSGATDTQYF.

In its sample, this clonotype was seen a few times. This rearrangement joins TRBV6-2 or TRBV6-3 to TRBJ1-3; weak D call: TRBD1 (5 bases). Trimming left V 2 bases short and J 2 bases short, with 13 bases between. This CDR3 is 16 amino acids long. Germline loops: CDR1 MNHEY, CDR2 SVGEGT. The CDR3: CASSYRGQTTGNTIYF. In DNA form, the CDR3 reads TGTGCCAGCAGTTACCGCGGACAAACAACTGGAAACACCATATATTTT.

The chain joins TRBV5-1 to TRBJ2-1, with 8 bases fitting TRBD2. Germline V gene sequence: CDR1 SGHRS, CDR2 YFSETQ. The V segment lost 4 bases and the J segment 1 base; nucleotides outside the gene matches: 7. This CDR3 is built from 16 residues. The CDR3 protein is CASSLFGGASYNEQFF. CDR3 nucleotide sequence: TGCGCCAGCAGCCTCTTCGGGGGGGCTTCCTACAATGAGCAGTTCTTC.

This sequence joins TRBV5-1 and TRBJ2-1, with 8 bases matching TRBD2. CDR1 and CDR2 (germline): SGHRS, YFSETQ. After removal of 4 bases from V and 8 bases from J, the junction contained 8 bases not matched to a gene. CDR3 size: 14 residues. CDR3 in DNA: TGCGCCAGCAGCGTCGCGGGGGGTGGCGATGAGCAGTTCTTC. It yields the protein CASSVAGGGDEQFF.

The chain couples TRBV7-9 to TRBJ1-1; D gene unclear. This CDR3 comprises 12 residues. Trimming cost V 7 bases and J 11 bases, with 17 bases left between them. The germline V gene encodes CDR1 SEHNR and CDR2 FQNEAQ (reference sequence). CDR3 residues: CASTPWGSVAFF. CDR3 sequence (DNA): TGTGCCAGCACCCCGTGGGGTTCCGTTGCTTTCTTT.

DNA of the CDR3: TGTGCCAGCAGCTTAGGACTAGCGACCTACAATGAGCAGTTCTTC. It is translated as CASSLGLATYNEQFF. The chain uses TRBV7-2 and TRBJ2-1, with 8 positions matching TRBD2. There are 15 residues in the CDR3. CDR1 is SGHTA and CDR2 is FQGNSA in the germline V gene. V lost 1 base to trimming and J lost 2 bases; unmatched junction nucleotides: 1.

This clonotype occurred a few times. The rearrangement joins TRBV7-2 to TRBJ2-5; 7 nucleotides agree with TRBD1. The length of the CDR3 is 15 residues. Looked up from germline, CDR1 is SGHTA and CDR2 is FQGNSA. The J segment lost 5 bases and the V segment lost 5 bases, leaving 11 bases of the junction unmatched. The CDR3 DNA reads TGTGCCAGCAGCAAGGGGCCCGACAGGGTTGAGACCCAGTACTTC. Its protein is CASSKGPDRVETQYF.

The rearrangement joins TRBV5-4 to TRBJ1-2; D is unclear. There are 15 residues in the CDR3. From germline, CDR1 is SGHNT and CDR2 YYREEE (reference sequence). V lost 6 bases to trimming and J lost 0 bases, with 15 bases between them. CDR3 loop: CASNNPGQANYGYTF. CDR3 in DNA: TGTGCCAGCAACAACCCCGGGCAAGCTAACTATGGCTACACCTTC.